This TCR beta chain is drawn from a study of graft-versus-host responses after intestinal transplantation. Comment on this clone: Its antigen remains unknown.

Germline CDR1 and CDR2: MDHEN and SYDVKM. Trimming took 1 base from V and 6 from J, leaving 4 bases between them. The CDR3 extends over 12 amino acids. TCRdb's table, derived via immunoSEQ multiplex PCR, lists solely in-frame clones and lacks some. The table has 100,000 or so clones, roughly 84% seen once. The material sequenced was unstimulated CD4+ T cells sorted from spleen or lymph node cells, taken before transplant. This TCR was sampled from a human donor who was the organ donor for an intestinal transplant. V is TRBV28 and J is TRBJ1-5; D is uncertain. The CDR3 DNA follows: TGTGCCAGCAGTTTATTCCGTCAGCCCCAGCATTTT. Protein sequence: CASSLFRQPQHF.